These T cell receptor beta chains were read from a single sample in a study of identical twins. TCRdb fed the 5' RACE reads into MiXCR, producing one record per CDR3 protein. This sample has about 890,000 distinct CDR3 sequences, with around an eighth found just once. These data also formed part of another study, on yellow fever vaccine responses in identical twins.

Source material: PBMCs. Receptors originate from a young woman in good health. Both conserved end residues are part of each CDR3. The order of the fields is V gene, D gene, clone size, J gene, CDR3 protein, CDR3 DNA. D genes are given only for firm matches. The listing skips clone size in some rows; elsewhere it reads once, few, many or a size class.

v_call: TRBV20-1
d_call: TRBD2
clone_size: -
j_call: TRBJ2-1
cdr3_aa: CSARDLAGGPSEQFF
cdr3_nt: TGCAGTGCTAGAGATCTTGCGGGAGGGCCTAGTGAGCAGTTCTTC

v_call: TRBV27
d_call: -
clone_size: many
j_call: TRBJ2-2
cdr3_aa: CASSSDSLGAGELFF
cdr3_nt: TGTGCCAGCAGCTCGGACTCCCTGGGTGCCGGGGAGCTGTTTTTT

v_call: TRBV7-2
d_call: -
clone_size: -
j_call: TRBJ1-1
cdr3_aa: CASSLVGGGEAFF
cdr3_nt: TGTGCCAGCAGCTTAGTCGGGGGAGGTGAAGCTTTCTTT

v_call: TRBV11-2
d_call: TRBD2
clone_size: few
j_call: TRBJ2-1
cdr3_aa: CASTPGGTGGVYNEQFF
cdr3_nt: TGTGCCAGCACCCCAGGCGGGACGGGGGGGGTCTACAATGAGCAGTTCTTC

v_call: TRBV20-1
d_call: TRBD2
clone_size: few
j_call: TRBJ2-7
cdr3_aa: CSARIGGSGSYEQYF
cdr3_nt: TGCAGTGCTAGAATTGGCGGGAGCGGGTCCTACGAGCAGTACTTC

v_call: TRBV5-5
d_call: -
clone_size: -
j_call: TRBJ2-3
cdr3_aa: CASKPYKGFTDTQYF
cdr3_nt: TGTGCCAGCAAGCCCTACAAGGGGTTCACAGATACGCAGTATTTT

v_call: TRBV5-5
d_call: -
clone_size: few
j_call: TRBJ2-7
cdr3_aa: CASSRYGSEQYF
cdr3_nt: TGTGCCAGCAGCCGATACGGGAGCGAGCAGTACTTC

v_call: TRBV28
d_call: TRBD2
clone_size: many
j_call: TRBJ2-3
cdr3_aa: CASSLVAGITDTQYF
cdr3_nt: TGTGCCAGCAGTTTGGTAGCGGGGATAACAGATACGCAGTATTTT

v_call: TRBV2
d_call: -
clone_size: many
j_call: TRBJ1-1
cdr3_aa: CASSIIENTEAFF
cdr3_nt: TGTGCCAGCAGTATCATAGAAAACACTGAAGCTTTCTTT

v_call: TRBV23-1
d_call: -
clone_size: -
j_call: TRBJ2-1
cdr3_aa: CASSQFRLTSYNEQFF
cdr3_nt: TGCGCCAGCAGTCAATTTAGACTGACCTCCTACAATGAGCAGTTCTTC

v_call: TRBV12-3/TRBV12-4
d_call: TRBD1
clone_size: many
j_call: TRBJ1-6
cdr3_aa: CAIRQGGALHF
cdr3_nt: TGTGCCATCAGACAGGGCGGCGCCCTCCACTTT

v_call: TRBV12-3/TRBV12-4
d_call: -
clone_size: -
j_call: TRBJ1-1
cdr3_aa: CASRRVGGATEAFF
cdr3_nt: TGTGCCAGCAGGCGCGTGGGGGGGGCCACTGAAGCTTTCTTT

v_call: TRBV3-1
d_call: -
clone_size: -
j_call: TRBJ2-1
cdr3_aa: CASRLLGSDEQFF
cdr3_nt: TGTGCCAGCAGACTCCTCGGGTCGGATGAGCAGTTCTTC

v_call: TRBV3-1
d_call: TRBD1
clone_size: -
j_call: TRBJ2-2
cdr3_aa: CASSQRDRVTGELFF
cdr3_nt: TGTGCCAGCAGCCAACGGGACAGGGTTACCGGGGAGCTGTTTTTT

v_call: TRBV21-1
d_call: -
clone_size: -
j_call: TRBJ1-5
cdr3_aa: CARKPRQGVTYSSNQPQHF
cdr3_nt: TGTGCCAGAAAGCCTAGACAGGGGGTGACATACTCCAGCAATCAGCCCCAGCATTTT

v_call: TRBV29-1
d_call: TRBD2
clone_size: -
j_call: TRBJ2-1
cdr3_aa: CSVTLGLAGDNEQFF
cdr3_nt: TGCAGCGTCACTCTCGGGCTAGCGGGAGATAATGAGCAGTTCTTC

v_call: TRBV29-1
d_call: -
clone_size: -
j_call: TRBJ2-2
cdr3_aa: CSVEVNRDPGELFF
cdr3_nt: TGCAGCGTTGAAGTCAACCGGGACCCCGGGGAGCTGTTTTTT